What follows are 29 T cell receptor beta chains derived from one specimen sequenced in a study of regulatory T cells in long-lasting Graves disease. Arm-PCR of CDR3 regions and iRepertoire HTBI primers were used to build TCR beta libraries. TCRdb ran MiXCR on the multiplex PCR reads and lists one entry per CDR3 protein. Of about 540,000 distinct CDR3 sequences listed, about 13% are singletons. Documented time point: newly diagnosed GD, antithyroid drugs for less than 3 months. PBMC RNA was the source of the TCR library. The same sample was also used in a study of T cells in Graves' hyperthyroidism and ophthalmopathy.

The source was peripheral blood mononuclear cells (PBMCs), collected at new diagnosis, from a patient treated with antithyroid drugs. Receptors were obtained from a man in his thirties or forties with Graves disease.

The chain joins TRBV29-1 to TRBJ1-3; the D is unclear. The germline V gene encodes CDR1 SQVTM and CDR2 ANQGSEA. This CDR3 comprises 11 residues. Trimming cost V 4 bases and J 8 bases, with 9 bases left between them. The CDR3 loop reads CSVVGGDTIYF. The CDR3, as DNA: TGCAGCGTTGTTGGTGGGGACACCATATATTTT.

In this sample, this clonotype turned up a few times. V gene TRBV20-1 combines with J gene TRBJ2-5; 10 positions agree with TRBD2. Germline-derived CDR1 and CDR2 are DFQATT and SNEGSKA (reference sequence). V lost 6 bases and J lost 0; bases outside the gene matches: 7. The CDR3 totals 15 residues. CDR3 loop: CSAIRTSGDQETQYF. In DNA, the CDR3 is TGCAGTGCCATAAGGACTAGCGGAGACCAAGAGACCCAGTACTTC.

Points on this clonotype: A much larger clone sits a single nucleotide away, making a read error possible. This chain joins TRBV7-9 and TRBJ1-4; D not resolved. Germline-derived CDR1 and CDR2 are SEHNR and FQNEAQ (reference sequence). This CDR3 contains 15 residues. The CDR3 DNA reads as TGTGTCAGCAGCTTAGGAGGGCGTGTCACCGAAAAACTGTTTTTT. This translates into CVSSLGGRVTEKLFF.

For this clonotype: A much larger clone lies one base from this, so it may be a read error. The chain recombines TRBV13 with TRBJ1-1; weak D call: TRBD1 (5 bases). This CDR3 contains 15 residues. Germline CDR1 and CDR2: PRHDT and FYEKMQ (reference sequence). CDR3 protein: CVSSARDPYGTEAFF. For the CDR3, the DNA is TGTGTCAGCAGCGCCCGGGACCCGTACGGGACTGAAGCTTTCTTT.

The chain recombines TRBV19 with TRBJ2-1; D gene ambiguous. The CDR3 has 13 residues. The ends were cut back, 7 bases at V and 3 bases at J, with 10 bases in the middle. Germline V CDR1 and CDR2: LNHDA, SQIVND (reference sequence). The CDR3 loop is CASTVTDYNEQFF. CDR3 DNA sequence: TGTGCCAGTACAGTGACGGACTACAATGAGCAGTTCTTC. The variable domain in full, with the rest retrieved from reference TRBV19 and TRBJ2-1, is DGGITQSPKYLFRKEGQNVTLSCEQNLNHDAMYWYRQDPGQGLRLIYYSQIVNDFQKGDIAEGYSVSREKKESFPLTVTSAQKNPTAFYLCASTVTDYNEQFFGPGTRLTVL.

This clonotype was seen repeatedly, ten times or more. The chain joins TRBV24-1 to TRBJ1-1; possibly TRBD1 for D (5 bases). V lost 2 bases to trimming and J lost 1 base, with 10 bases between them. The CDR3 spans 15 residues. CDR1 and CDR2 (germline): KGHDR, SFDVKD. CDR3 sequence: CATSDSRRANTEAFF. The CDR3 coding sequence is TGTGCCACCAGTGATTCCCGCAGGGCGAACACTGAAGCTTTCTTT.

About this clonotype: Since a much larger clone is just one base distant, this may be a read error. CDR3 in amino acids: CASSIISGRATGGLFF. CDR3 DNA sequence: TGTGCCAGCAGTATCATTAGCGGGAGGGCTACCGGGGGGCTGTTTTTT. This chain connects TRBV6-2 or TRBV6-3 to TRBJ2-2; 11 bases match TRBD2. CDR3 length: 16 residues. CDR1 is MNHEY, CDR2 SVGEGT, per germline.

In its sample, this clonotype was seen a few times. The junction departs from germline at one end; a sequencing error may be responsible. The chain carries TRBV12-5 and TRBJ2-7, with D possibly being TRBD1 or TRBD2 (5 bases each). This CDR3 spans 12 amino acids. Germline CDR1 reads LGHNT; CDR2 reads FRNRAP. CDR3 coding DNA: TGTGCTAGTGGTTTGCCACGGGGCCTGTCGCGTTTC. Amino acid sequence: CASGLPRGLSRF. Filled out from reference TRBV12-5 and TRBJ2-7, the complete variable domain reads DARVTQTPRHKVTEMGQEVTMRCQPILGHNTVFWYRQTMMQGLELLAYFRNRAPLDDSGMPKDRFSAEMPDATLATLKIQPSEPRDSAVYFCASGLPRGLSRFGPGTRLTVT.

This clonotype was detected ten times or more. The chain employs TRBV5-1 and TRBJ1-4; D not certain. The V end was cut by 0 bases, the J end by 3 bases, with 12 bases between. Germline CDR1 SGHRS, CDR2 YFSETQ. This CDR3 has 16 residues. CDR3 sequence (DNA): TGCGCCAGCAGCTTGGTCAGTGGCAGGCCTAATGAAAAACTGTTTTTT. Its translation: CASSLVSGRPNEKLFF.

Regarding this clonotype: In this CDR3 the conserved last residue, phenylalanine or tryptophan, is missing, so a read error is likely. The CDR3 DNA follows: TGTGCCAGCAGCCTAGGACTAGCGGGAGGGCCTTTTGAGCAGTTCCTC. It translates to CASSLGLAGGPFEQFL. This rearrangement joins TRBV9 to TRBJ2-1; 15 nucleotides match TRBD2. V gave up 4 bases and J gave up 9 bases; unmatched junction bases: 8. The germline CDR1 and CDR2 sequences are SGDLS and YYNGEE. This CDR3 spans 16 amino acids.

This clonotype has at least ten counts. The chain uses TRBV11-3 and TRBJ2-7, with D tentatively TRBD2 (5 bases). V shed 5 bases and J shed 4 bases, with 21 bases lying between them. The CDR3 is made up of 16 amino acids. From germline, CDR1 is SGHNT and CDR2 YENEEA. The CDR3 DNA follows: TGTGCCAGCAGCCTTCCCATTGTGGACTTACTATACGAGCAGTACTTC. It is translated as CASSLPIVDLLYEQYF. Based on the CDR3 plus reference TRBV11-3 and TRBJ2-7, the full variable domain is EAGVVQSPRYKIIEKKQPVAFWCNPISGHNTLYWYLQNLGQGPELLIRYENEEAVDDSQLPKDRFSAERLKGVDSTLKIQPAELGDSAVYLCASSLPIVDLLYEQYFGPGTRLTVT.

This clonotype was found many times. This chain uses TRBV29-1 with TRBJ1-1; D may be TRBD1 (6 bases). The germline V gene has CDR1 SQVTM and CDR2 ANQGSEA. This CDR3 is 14 amino acids long. Between the trimmed V and J ends, which lost 5 bases and 6 bases, there was a span of 19 bases. The CDR3 DNA reads TGCAGCGTTCCCAGTACAGGGTTAGGCTCTGAAGCTTTCTTT. The encoded protein is CSVPSTGLGSEAFF.

This chain links TRBV19 with TRBJ1-4; 8 bases are shared with TRBD1. The trim removed 8 bases at V and 6 bases at J, leaving 11 bases unmatched. CDR1 and CDR2 from the germline V gene are LNHDA and SQIVND (reference sequence). The CDR3 has 15 amino acids. This chain's CDR3 is CASRNRDRTHEKLFF. CDR3 in DNA: TGTGCCAGTCGAAACCGGGACAGGACGCATGAAAAACTGTTTTTT.

This clonotype was seen a few times. The chain uses TRBV19 and TRBJ1-1; D not resolved. The CDR3 covers 13 residues. V lost 3 bases and J lost 3, with 8 bases in between. From germline, CDR1 is LNHDA and CDR2 SQIVND (reference sequence). The CDR3: CASSIRLDTEAFF. The CDR3 coding sequence is TGTGCCAGTAGTATCCGGCTGGACACTGAAGCTTTCTTT.

The chain carries TRBV27 and TRBJ2-7, with a tentative D call TRBD2 (6 bases). V shed 5 bases and J shed 2 bases, with 16 bases lying between them. The CDR3 totals 15 residues. Germline V CDR1 and CDR2: MNHEY, SMNVEV (reference sequence). This chain's CDR3 is CASSLFGGSAYEQYF. CDR3 DNA: TGTGCCAGCAGTCTTTTCGGGGGTTCAGCCTACGAGCAGTACTTC.

As regards this clonotype: This may arise from a read error, as a much more abundant clone is one base away. V gene TRBV30 combines with J gene TRBJ2-1; weak D call: TRBD2 (6 bases). The DNA end lines up better with TRBJ2-7; the J call may be wrong. The CDR3 length is 12 residues. In germline, CDR1 is GTSNPN, CDR2 SVGIG (reference sequence). Written as DNA, the CDR3 is TGTGCCGGGGACTTCTCCTACAATGAGCAGTACTTC. Translating gives CAGDFSYNEQYF.

This clonotype was observed a few times. The genes are TRBV18 and TRBJ1-6; perhaps TRBD1 as D (6 bases). Trimming shortened V by 6 bases and J by 7 bases, and 19 bases separated the two germline ends. There are 16 residues in the CDR3. CDR1 and CDR2 (germline): KGHSH, LQKENI. CDR3 nucleotides: TGTGCCAGCTCCCTTCGACGGGCAGGGGAGAATTCACCCCTCCACTTT. Its protein product is CASSLRRAGENSPLHF.

This chain joins TRBV27 and TRBJ2-3; D ambiguous. The V gene's germline CDR1 is MNHEY and CDR2 SMNVEV (reference sequence). This CDR3 has 13 amino acids. Trimming stripped 5 bases from V and 5 bases from J, with 11 bases between. Here the CDR3 reads CASSPPPIDTQYF. In nucleotides, the CDR3 is TGTGCCAGCAGTCCCCCCCCCATAGATACGCAGTATTTT.

At least ten counts were recorded for this clonotype. This sequence joins TRBV7-6 and TRBJ2-5; unclear D gene. Trimming stripped 1 base from V and 2 bases from J, with 5 bases between. The CDR3 has 13 amino acids. Germline CDR1 and CDR2: SGHVS and FNYEAQ. As DNA, the CDR3 is TGTGCCAGCAGCTTAGAGGGTCAAGAGACCCAGTACTTC. It encodes CASSLEGQETQYF.

This chain connects TRBV20-1 to TRBJ2-5, with 13 nucleotides matching TRBD2. Germline V gives CDR1 DFQATT, CDR2 SNEGSKA (reference sequence). This CDR3 has 13 amino acids. After removal of 4 bases from V and 12 bases from J, the junction contained 8 bases not matched to a gene. DNA of the CDR3: TGCAGTGCTACCGGGACTAGCGGGGTTAAGGAGTACTTC. Translating gives CSATGTSGVKEYF.

This clonotype was seen repeatedly, ten times or more. This chain links TRBV20-1 with TRBJ2-5; D is possibly TRBD1 (6 bases). The germline CDR1 and CDR2 sequences are DFQATT and SNEGSKA (reference sequence). This CDR3 is 16 amino acids long. V lost 1 base, J lost 5 bases, and 20 bases lay in between. This CDR3 reads CSARANRVPFGETQYF. The CDR3 DNA follows: TGCAGTGCTAGAGCAAACAGGGTCCCTTTTGGGGAGACCCAGTACTTC.

The table lists this clonotype with many counts. V and J are TRBV13 and TRBJ1-1, with TRBD1 matching 11 bases. This CDR3 has 15 residues. CDR1 is PRHDT and CDR2 is FYEKMQ in the germline V gene (reference sequence). V was pared by 4 bases and J by 4 bases, with 5 bases of the junction left unmatched. The CDR3 region is CASSYKGTGGTEAFF. DNA for the CDR3: TGTGCCAGCAGCTATAAAGGGACAGGGGGCACTGAAGCTTTCTTT.

This clonotype appeared many times. The rearrangement joins TRBV28 to TRBJ1-1; the match to TRBD1 covers 12 bases. The V gene's germline CDR1 is MDHEN and CDR2 SYDVKM. V was pared by 6 bases and J by 3 bases, with 11 bases of the junction left unmatched. This CDR3 has 17 residues. The CDR3 protein is CASRVGGTGGDYTEAFF. CDR3 sequence (DNA): TGTGCCAGCAGGGTCGGTGGGACAGGGGGCGATTACACTGAAGCTTTCTTT. The complete variable domain, with remaining parts taken from reference TRBV28 and TRBJ1-1, reads DVKVTQSSRYLVKRTGEKVFLECVQDMDHENMFWYRQDPGLGLRLIYFSYDVKMKEKGDIPEGYSVSREKKERFSLILESASTNQTSMYLCASRVGGTGGDYTEAFFGQGTRLTVV.

This clonotype occurred many times. The rearrangement uses TRBV27 and TRBJ2-1, with 8 bases lining up with TRBD2. After removal of 3 bases from V and 0 bases from J, the junction contained 4 bases not matched to a gene. Germline V gene data show CDR1 as MNHEY and CDR2 as SMNVEV (reference sequence). This CDR3 region has 16 residues. The CDR3 nucleotides are TGTGCCAGCAGTTTGGGACTAGACGGCTCCTACAATGAGCAGTTCTTC. It is translated as CASSLGLDGSYNEQFF.

Many counts were recorded for this clonotype. The chain is built from TRBV5-1 and TRBJ2-1; perhaps TRBD1 as D (6 bases). Trimming removed 5 bases at V and 4 bases at J, with 10 bases between. There are 13 residues in the CDR3. Per the germline V gene, CDR1 is SGHRS and CDR2 is YFSETQ. The CDR3 DNA follows: TGCGCCAGCAGAGAGGACAGTTACAATGAGCAGTTCTTC. Protein product: CASREDSYNEQFF.

This clonotype was observed many times. V gene TRBV7-8 combines with J gene TRBJ2-5; D possibly corresponds to TRBD1 (6 bases). The CDR3 runs 16 residues. V dropped 2 bases and J dropped 7 bases, with 20 bases sitting between them. Germline V gene sequence: CDR1 SGHVS, CDR2 FQNEAQ. The CDR3 nucleotides read TGTGCCAGCAGCTTATCCCGGGACACCCCCCGTCGGACCCAGTACTTC. It encodes CASSLSRDTPRRTQYF.

This clonotype has at least ten counts. V and J are TRBV7-3 and TRBJ2-3; 8 bases agree with TRBD2. The CDR3 is made up of 13 amino acids. The ends lost 5 bases at V and 4 bases at J; junction bases unmatched: 2. Germline CDR1 reads SGHTA; CDR2 reads FQGTGA. The CDR3 protein is CASSDGGADTQYF. For the CDR3, the DNA is TGTGCCAGCAGCGACGGGGGGGCAGATACGCAGTATTTT.

This sequence joins TRBV19 and TRBJ2-6; no clear D. The CDR3 covers 15 residues. Trimming removed 3 bases from V and 0 bases from J, with 6 bases in between. The germline V gene encodes CDR1 LNHDA and CDR2 SQIVND (reference sequence). CDR3 sequence reads: CASSIRGSGANVLTF. The CDR3 DNA is TGTGCCAGTAGTATCCGCGGCTCTGGGGCCAACGTCCTGACTTTC.

This clonotype was counted ten times or more. The V and J genes are TRBV2 and TRBJ2-4; D is uncertain. Germline loops: CDR1 SNHLY, CDR2 FYNNEI. V gave up 6 bases and J gave up 0 bases, with 6 bases separating them. This CDR3 comprises 13 residues. The CDR3 loop is CASRAEAKNIQYF. The CDR3 DNA follows: TGTGCCAGCAGGGCGGAAGCCAAAAACATTCAGTACTTC.